What follows are 3 T cell receptor beta chains derived from one specimen sequenced in a study of blood T cell repertoires in COVID-19 (dated by TCRdb to the early 2020s). Library preparation used the immunoSEQ multiplex PCR assay. Sourced from immuneACCESS, this table was stored by TCRdb with only in-frame sequences that have V and J called. A share of the clones is absent; for the studies checked, an unresolved V gene accounts for under half, and the remainder has no known explanation. The sample includes under 50,000 clones, with about 90% observed a single time. The ten top clones hold 6.4% of the sample. The sample taken for sequencing was peripheral blood. These receptor sequences come from a man in his 70s with active COVID-19.

The chain links TRBV7-9 to TRBJ2-7; 9 nucleotides align to TRBD1. The CDR3 covers 16 residues. Germline-derived CDR1 and CDR2 are SEHNR and FQNEAQ (reference sequence). V was pared by 4 bases and J by 6 bases, with 13 bases of the junction left unmatched. In DNA, the CDR3 is TGTGCCAGCAGCTCCACGGGGAAACAGGGGGCGGGCGAGCAGTACTTC. Its translation is CASSSTGKQGAGEQYF.

The V call is TRBV11-2, the J call TRBJ2-7, with D possibly TRBD1 on 5 matching bases. The germline V and J ends were trimmed by 1 base and 3 bases, with 10 bases remaining between them. The CDR3 length is 14 residues. CDR1 SGHAT and CDR2 FQNNGV come from the germline V gene. For the CDR3, the DNA is TGTGCCAGCAGCTTAGGTGGGGCCGACTACGAGCAGTACTTC. Residues: CASSLGGADYEQYF.

This clone was counted between two and nine times. The rearrangement uses TRBV6-6 and TRBJ1-1, with TRBD1 as a possible D gene (5 bases). Trimming stripped 6 bases from V and 2 bases from J, with 10 bases between. The length of the CDR3 is 13 residues. In germline, CDR1 is MNHNY, CDR2 SVGAGI (reference sequence). DNA of the CDR3: TGTGCCAGCAGGCCGACAGTAAACACTGAAGCTTTCTTT. It yields the protein CASRPTVNTEAFF.